The T cell receptor beta chain described here comes from a study of T cell responses to AZD1222 COVID-19 vaccine. General observations from the study: Donors in the cohort were predominantly white British and more often female, and clonal diversity was possibly underestimated. Regions 160-218 and 743-854 held dominance among vaccine-associated CD4 TCRs, which spanned spike.

It was second doses at about 4 or about 12 weeks that were pooled. TCRdb keeps only in-frame clones here, not all; method: immunoSEQ multiplex PCR. Of under 150,000 clones listed, 89% are singletons. This CDR3 comprises 13 residues. Germline values: CDR1 KGHSH, CDR2 LQKENI. The trim removed 4 bases at V and 4 bases at J, leaving 1 base unmatched. As to this clone: No antigen is known for it.

The rearrangement uses TRBV18 and TRBJ2-7; TRBD1 matches 10 bases. The source is an adult who received the AZD1222 COVID-19 vaccine. The specimen comprised peripheral blood, sampled 28 days after the second AZD1222 dose. The CDR3 nucleotides are TGTGCCAGCTCACGGGACAGGGGATACGAGCAGTACTTC. Translation gives CASSRDRGYEQYF. Combining the CDR3 with reference TRBV18 and TRBJ2-7 gives the whole variable domain NAGVMQNPRHLVRRRGQEARLRCSPMKGHSHVYWYRQLPEEGLKFMVYLQKENIIDESGMPKERFSAEFPKEGPSILRIQQVVRGDSAAYFCASSRDRGYEQYFGPGTRLTVT.